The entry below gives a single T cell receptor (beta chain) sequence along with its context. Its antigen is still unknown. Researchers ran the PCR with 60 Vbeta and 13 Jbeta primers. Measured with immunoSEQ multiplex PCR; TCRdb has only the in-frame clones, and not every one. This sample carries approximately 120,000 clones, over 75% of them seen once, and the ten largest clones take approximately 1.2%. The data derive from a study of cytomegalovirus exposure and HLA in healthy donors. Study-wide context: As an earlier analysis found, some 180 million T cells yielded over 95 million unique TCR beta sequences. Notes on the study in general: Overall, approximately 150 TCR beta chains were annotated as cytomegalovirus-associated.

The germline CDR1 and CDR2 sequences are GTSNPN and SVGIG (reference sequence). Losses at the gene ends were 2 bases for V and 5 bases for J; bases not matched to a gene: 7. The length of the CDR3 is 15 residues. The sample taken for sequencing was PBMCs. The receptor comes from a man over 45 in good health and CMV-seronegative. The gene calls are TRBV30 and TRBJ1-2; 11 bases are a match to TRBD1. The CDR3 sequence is CAWSPRTGGAYGYTF. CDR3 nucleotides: TGTGCCTGGAGTCCAAGGACAGGGGGCGCTTATGGCTACACCTTC. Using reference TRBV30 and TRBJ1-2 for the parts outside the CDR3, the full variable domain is SQTIHQWPATLVQPVGSPLSLECTVEGTSNPNLYWYRQAAGRGLQLLFYSVGIGQISSEVPQNLSASRPQDRQFILSSKKLLLSDSGFYLCAWSPRTGGAYGYTFGSGTRLTVV.